This is a list of T cell receptor beta chains from one sample in a study of blood T cell repertoires in COVID-19. The repertoire was sequenced with immunoSEQ multiplex PCR; TCRdb's copy has only in-frame clones and lacks some. Among approximately 230,000 clones listed, about nine tenths were seen once. Source material: peripheral blood. Receptors originate from a man aged 30-40 years who had recovered from COVID-19. CDR3s include the opening cysteine and the closing phenylalanine or tryptophan. D genes are given only for firm matches. Where a row states a size, it is once, few, many or the class of an expanded clone; other rows omit it.

v_gene	d_gene	j_gene	abundance	CDR3nt	CDR3aa
TRBV9	.	TRBJ2-3	.	TGTGCCTCCTCGGGACTTGCCACAGATACGCAGTATTTT	CASSGLATDTQYF
TRBV5-6	.	TRBJ1-1	.	TGTGCCAGCAGATACGTAACAGGGAGAGGGAACACTGAAGCTTTCTTT	CASRYVTGRGNTEAFF
TRBV7-2	.	TRBJ1-2	.	TGTGCCAGCAGCGCCACACGTTGGCCAAACTATGGCTACACCTTC	CASSATRWPNYGYTF
TRBV5-6	TRBD1	TRBJ1-6	.	TGTGCCAGCAGCGCCGGGACAGGGGCGCGGAATTCACCCCTCCACTTT	CASSAGTGARNSPLHF
TRBV27	.	TRBJ1-2	once	TGTGCCAGCAGCTACAGGACTAACTATGGCTACACCTTC	CASSYRTNYGYTF
TRBV7-6	.	TRBJ2-1	.	TGTGCCAGCAGCCCCGGCAGGCGGGGGCTTTACAATGAGCAGTTCTTC	CASSPGRRGLYNEQFF
TRBV19	.	TRBJ1-2	.	TGTGCCAGTAGTATACTCCCGCAGATGATTGGCTACACCTTC	CASSILPQMIGYTF
TRBV10-1	.	TRBJ2-7	medium-sized	TGCGCCAGCAGTAGGGACTCAAACTCCTACGAGCAGTACTTC	CASSRDSNSYEQYF
TRBV11-2	.	TRBJ2-5	.	TGTGCCAGCAGCCCTCAGGCTATCCCCCAAGAGACCCAGTACTTC	CASSPQAIPQETQYF
TRBV18	.	TRBJ1-1	.	TGTGCCAGCTCCCTCCGGCAGGAAAACACTGAAGCTTTCTTT	CASSLRQENTEAFF
TRBV27	.	TRBJ1-5	.	TGTGCCAGCAGTGTCAGAGGTGGGGGGTCGGGTCAGCCCCAGCATTTT	CASSVRGGGSGQPQHF
TRBV18	.	TRBJ2-7	.	TGTGCCAGCTCACCACCCGACAGGAGTCCCGAGCAGTACTTC	CASSPPDRSPEQYF
TRBV15	.	TRBJ1-2	.	TGTGCCACCAGCAGAGATCGGGGGACGAGCTATGGCTACACCTTC	CATSRDRGTSYGYTF
TRBV19	TRBD1	TRBJ1-2	.	TGTGCCAGTAGTATAGCAGACAGGGGGATGCATGGCTACACCTTC	CASSIADRGMHGYTF
TRBV4-2	TRBD1	TRBJ1-1	.	TGTGCCAGCAGTCGAGGTGGAGGGACAGGTCTGTTCACTGAAGCTTTCTTT	CASSRGGGTGLFTEAFF
TRBV6-4	.	TRBJ2-1	.	TGTGCCAGCAGTGACTCGCAGGTATCCCCTGAGCAGTTCTTC	CASSDSQVSPEQFF
TRBV6-5	TRBD1	TRBJ1-6	.	TGTGCCAGCAGTCGGACAGGCGGAACTTCACCCCTCCACTTT	CASSRTGGTSPLHF
TRBV13	TRBD2	TRBJ2-7	medium-sized	TGTGCCAGCAGCTTCCGCGGGGGGCCCCCCTACGAGCAGTACTTC	CASSFRGGPPYEQYF
TRBV11-3	.	TRBJ2-2	.	TGTGCCAGCACCCTAGACAGCGCGAACACCGGGGAGCTGTTTTTT	CASTLDSANTGELFF
TRBV5-4	TRBD1	TRBJ1-2	.	TGTGCCAGCAGTCCGAGGACAGGAGGGGGACCTAACTATGGCTACACCTTC	CASSPRTGGGPNYGYTF
TRBV27	.	TRBJ1-1	.	TGTGCCAGCAGTTCGCAACCGGGGGGGGCTGAAGCTTTCTTT	CASSSQPGGAEAFF
TRBV2	TRBD1	TRBJ2-3	.	TGTGCCAGCAGCGCGACAGGGGGCTCGTCAGATACGCAGTATTTT	CASSATGGSSDTQYF
TRBV11-2	TRBD1	TRBJ1-1	.	TGTGCCAGCAAAAGGACAGGGGCTATGAACACTGAAGCTTTCTTT	CASKRTGAMNTEAFF
TRBV5-6	TRBD1	TRBJ2-4	.	TGTGCCAGCAGCTTGGGAGGGGGCACCAAAAACATTCAGTACTTC	CASSLGGGTKNIQYF
TRBV30	TRBD1	TRBJ1-1	.	TGTGCCTGGAACGAAGGGACAGGGGGTTCTTTGGGCACTGAAGCTTTCTTT	CAWNEGTGGSLGTEAFF
TRBV24-1	.	TRBJ2-7	.	TGTGCCACCAATTCTGAAGCCTCAACCTACGAGCAGTACTTC	CATNSEASTYEQYF